The 27 T cell receptor beta chains given below trace back to one sample, sequenced in a study of OX40 agonist ivuxolimab in advanced cancers. Clones were sequenced by immunoSEQ multiplex PCR, and TCRdb holds only the in-frame ones, with some missing. The sample consists of 85,000 to 95,000 clones, roughly 87% of them appearing once. The material sequenced was CD4+ or CD8+ T cells sorted from blood, taken in a trial of the OX40 agonist ivuxolimab. The receptors come from an adult with an advanced solid tumor such as melanoma, head and neck, liver or kidney cancer.

The rearrangement joins TRBV19 to TRBJ1-5; D uncertain. Germline CDR1 and CDR2: LNHDA and SQIVND (reference sequence). Trimming removed 7 bases from V and 3 bases from J, with 10 bases in between. The CDR3 runs 13 residues. The chain's CDR3 is CASKDAINQPQHF. CDR3 bases: TGTGCCAGTAAGGACGCTATCAATCAGCCCCAGCATTTT. Variable domain in full (rest from reference TRBV19 and TRBJ1-5): DGGITQSPKYLFRKEGQNVTLSCEQNLNHDAMYWYRQDPGQGLRLIYYSQIVNDFQKGDIAEGYSVSREKKESFPLTVTSAQKNPTAFYLCASKDAINQPQHFGDGTRLSIL.

In its sample, this clone was seen a few times. J is TRBJ2-7 and V is TRBV29-1; 8 nucleotides line up with TRBD1. The junction had 10 bases not matched to a gene; V was cut back by 6 bases and J by 0 bases. Germline V gene lookup returns CDR1 SQVTM and CDR2 ANQGSEA. CDR3 length equals 15 residues. The CDR3 spells CSVHVGQGFSYEQYF. The DNA for the CDR3 is TGCAGCGTCCATGTAGGACAGGGTTTCTCCTACGAGCAGTACTTC.

The CDR3 coding sequence is TGTGCCAGCAGCTTGGGTGGTTCCTACAATGAGCAGTTCTTC. It yields the protein CASSLGGSYNEQFF. This chain uses TRBV7-2 with TRBJ2-1; D remains unclear. CDR3 size: 14 residues. Germline loops: CDR1 SGHTA, CDR2 FQGNSA. V was shortened by 3 bases and J by 1 base, with 7 bases between the two germline ends.

The chain uses TRBV30 and TRBJ2-1; TRBD2 aligns across 15 bases. This CDR3 comprises 14 residues. From germline, CDR1 is GTSNPN and CDR2 SVGIG (reference sequence). Trimming removed 8 bases from V and 5 bases from J; junction bases left unmatched: 4. CDR3 coding DNA: TGTGCCCGGACTAGCGGGGGGGAGAACAATGAGCAGTTCTTC. It translates to CARTSGGENNEQFF. Full variable domain (remainder filled in from reference TRBV30 and TRBJ2-1): SQTIHQWPATLVQPVGSPLSLECTVEGTSNPNLYWYRQAAGRGLQLLFYSVGIGQISSEVPQNLSASRPQDRQFILSSKKLLLSDSGFYLCARTSGGENNEQFFGPGTRLTVL.

The V and J genes are TRBV6-5 and TRBJ2-7; weak D call: TRBD2 (5 bases). The CDR3 contains 13 residues. Looked up from germline, CDR1 is MNHEY and CDR2 is SVGAGI. V lost 2 bases, J lost 4 bases, and 9 bases lay in between. In DNA form, the CDR3 reads TGTGCCAGCAGTTACGGAGGCTTATACGAGCAGTACTTC. Translation gives CASSYGGLYEQYF.

The genes are TRBV4-2 and TRBJ2-4; no definite D call. The V end was cut by 0 bases, the J end by 5 bases, with 5 bases between. CDR1 LGHNA and CDR2 YNFKEQ come from the germline V gene. The length of the CDR3 is 13 residues. The CDR3 spells CASSQDEENIQYF. CDR3 nucleotide sequence: TGTGCCAGCAGCCAAGATGAGGAAAACATTCAGTACTTC.

The chain couples TRBV5-1 to TRBJ1-2; no reliable D call. Trimming took 4 bases from V and 3 from J, leaving 13 bases between them. Germline V CDR1 and CDR2: SGHRS, YFSETQ. The CDR3 is made up of 14 amino acids. CDR3 in DNA: TGCGCCAGCAGCCCAAGGATAGGGTACTATGGCTACACCTTC. It is translated as CASSPRIGYYGYTF.

The chain couples TRBV19 to TRBJ1-1; D not resolved. In germline, CDR1 is LNHDA, CDR2 SQIVND (reference sequence). Trimming cost V 8 bases and J 1 base, with 14 bases left between them. The CDR3 has 14 amino acids. CDR3 region: CASLLGGGNTEAFF. The CDR3 nucleotides are TGTGCCAGTCTACTCGGAGGTGGGAACACTGAAGCTTTCTTT.

The chain uses TRBV18 and TRBJ2-3; D gene uncertain. The CDR3 covers 15 residues. Between the trimmed V and J ends, which lost 4 bases and 0 bases, there was a span of 11 bases. Germline V gene lookup returns CDR1 KGHSH and CDR2 LQKENI. DNA for the CDR3: TGTGCCAGCTCACTGTTTGGCCATAGCACAGATACGCAGTATTTT. This sequence encodes CASSLFGHSTDTQYF.

The rearrangement uses TRBV11-2 and TRBJ1-2; D not resolved. Between the trimmed V and J ends, which lost 1 base and 6 bases, there was a span of 6 bases. The germline gives CDR1 SGHAT, CDR2 FQNNGV. CDR3 size: 12 residues. Written as DNA, the CDR3 is TGTGCCAGCAGCTTAGTTAGGGATGGCTACACCTTC. Its translation: CASSLVRDGYTF. Together with reference TRBV11-2 and TRBJ1-2, the CDR3 gives the full variable domain: EAGVAQSPRYKIIEKRQSVAFWCNPISGHATLYWYQQILGQGPKLLIQFQNNGVVDDSQLPKDRFSAERLKGVDSTLKIQPAKLEDSAVYLCASSLVRDGYTFGSGTRLTVV.

The V call is TRBV7-2, the J call TRBJ2-1; TRBD2 matches at 16 bases. Germline CDR1 and CDR2: SGHTA and FQGNSA. V trimming: 5 bases; J trimming: 8 bases; junction bases outside the gene matches: 6. The length of the CDR3 is 16 residues. The DNA for the CDR3 is TGTGCCAGCAGCCCGCCCGGGACTAGCGGGAGGGATGAGCAGTTCTTC. Amino acids: CASSPPGTSGRDEQFF.

This clone was recorded once. The chain recombines TRBV5-1 with TRBJ2-7; D gene unclear. This CDR3 contains 15 residues. Germline CDR1 reads SGHRS; CDR2 reads YFSETQ. V was cut by 0 bases and J by 6 bases, with 16 bases left in between. In nucleotides, the CDR3 is TGCGCCAGCAGCTTGGAGGGTCACGTCTTATCCGAGCAGTACTTC. Protein product: CASSLEGHVLSEQYF.

The V call is TRBV30, the J call TRBJ2-2, with a possible D match to TRBD1 (5 bases). Germline CDR1 reads GTSNPN; CDR2 reads SVGIG (reference sequence). The CDR3 length is 17 residues. V was pared by 0 bases and J by 4 bases, with 18 bases between. The CDR3 coding sequence is TGTGCCTGGAGTGTATATACGGTCAGGGCAGGCACCGGGGAGCTGTTTTTT. It yields the protein CAWSVYTVRAGTGELFF.

The chain links TRBV5-1 to TRBJ2-2; D unclear. CDR1 is SGHRS and CDR2 is YFSETQ in the germline V gene. V gave up 0 bases and J gave up 6 bases, with 15 bases separating them. The CDR3 is made up of 16 amino acids. The DNA of the CDR3 is TGCGCCAGCAGCTTGGTCGGGCTGACTGGGGCCGGGGAGCTGTTTTTT. This encodes CASSLVGLTGAGELFF.

The chain is built from TRBV6-1 and TRBJ1-1, with 7 bases identical to TRBD1. V was pared by 8 bases and J by 1 base, with 7 bases of the junction left unmatched. Germline CDR1 MNHNS, CDR2 SASEGT. This CDR3 is built from 14 residues. The CDR3 coding sequence is TGTGCCAGCTTGGGCAGGGGGTCGAACACTGAAGCTTTCTTT. It yields the protein CASLGRGSNTEAFF.

This clone was seen only once. The CDR3 spells CASSEVGVQGTGELFF. Written as DNA, the CDR3 is TGTGCCAGCAGTGAAGTTGGGGTACAGGGCACCGGGGAGCTGTTTTTT. The V call is TRBV6-1, the J call TRBJ2-2; D possibly corresponds to TRBD1 (6 bases). Germline V gene lookup returns CDR1 MNHNS and CDR2 SASEGT. The CDR3 sequence is 16 residues long. V dropped 1 base and J dropped 4 bases, with 13 bases sitting between them.

The chain uses TRBV12-5 and TRBJ2-7; D unclear. V was pared by 5 bases and J by 0 bases, with 14 bases between. The CDR3 sequence is 15 residues long. Germline CDR1 and CDR2: LGHNT and FRNRAP. CDR3 protein: CASGAYSLSSYEQYF. In DNA, the CDR3 is TGTGCTAGTGGTGCTTATTCCCTTAGCTCCTACGAGCAGTACTTC.

The chain uses TRBV6-1 and TRBJ2-7; D unclear. CDR3 length equals 14 residues. Germline V CDR1 and CDR2: MNHNS, SASEGT. Trimming shortened V by 1 base and J by 3 bases, and 10 bases separated the two germline ends. This CDR3 is CASSEESALYEQYF. The CDR3 DNA sequence: TGTGCCAGCAGTGAAGAGTCAGCCCTCTACGAGCAGTACTTC.

The chain uses TRBV30 and TRBJ1-5; D unclear. The CDR3 runs to 13 residues. Germline CDR1 GTSNPN, CDR2 SVGIG (reference sequence). The V and J ends lost 3 bases and 3 bases respectively, with 9 bases between them. The CDR3 DNA reads TGTGCCTGGAGACAAAGACTCAATCAGCCCCAGCATTTT. It translates to CAWRQRLNQPQHF.

The chain has TRBV9 and TRBJ1-3; D remains ambiguous. V was clipped by 1 base and J by 0 bases, with 8 bases between them. Germline CDR1 reads SGDLS; CDR2 reads YYNGEE. CDR3 size: 15 residues. The DNA of the CDR3 is TGTGCCAGCAGCGTACTGGCAGGCTCTGGAAACACCATATATTTT. Its protein product is CASSVLAGSGNTIYF.

The chain combines TRBV1 with TRBJ2-3; TRBD2, the table's D call, lacks a check against the DNA. TRBV1 is tagged as a pseudogene. The CDR3 has 16 residues. CDR3 in amino acids: CTSSHPCAGAQDTQYF. The CDR3 DNA reads as TGCACCAGCAGCCACCCCTGTGCGGGGGCACAAGATACGCAGTATTTT.

The chain uses TRBV5-5 and TRBJ2-1, with unresolved D. Germline CDR1 and CDR2: SGHKS and YYEKEE (reference sequence). CDR3 size: 14 residues. The V end was cut by 0 bases, the J end by 6 bases, with 10 bases between. DNA of the CDR3: TGTGCCAGCAGCTTGGCCTCGCGGTCCAATGAGCAGTTCTTC. Its protein is CASSLASRSNEQFF. Full variable domain (rest looked up from reference TRBV5-5 and TRBJ2-1): DAGVTQSPTHLIKTRGQQVTLRCSPISGHKSVSWYQQVLGQGPQFIFQYYEKEERGRGNFPDRFSARQFPNYSSELNVNALLLGDSALYLCASSLASRSNEQFFGPGTRLTVL.

The chain uses TRBV7-9 and TRBJ1-2, with D uncertain. Between the trimmed V and J ends, which lost 3 bases and 1 base, there was a span of 12 bases. Germline-derived CDR1 and CDR2 are SEHNR and FQNEAQ (reference sequence). The CDR3 has 15 amino acids. CDR3 amino acids: CASSFRGNDNYGYTF. CDR3 nucleotides: TGTGCCAGCAGCTTCAGAGGCAACGATAACTATGGCTACACCTTC.

V gene TRBV14 combines with J gene TRBJ2-3; 8 positions agree with TRBD1. The CDR3 spans 17 residues. Per the germline V gene, CDR1 is SGHDN and CDR2 is FVKESK. Trimming cost V 0 bases and J 0 bases; bases outside gene matches: 5. The CDR3 region is CASSQDGTGDSTDTQYF. CDR3 sequence (DNA): TGTGCCAGCAGCCAAGATGGGACAGGCGATAGCACAGATACGCAGTATTTT.

Here the CDR3 reads CASSPLGQVNSPLHF. DNA for the CDR3: TGTGCCAGCAGCCCCTTGGGACAGGTTAATTCACCCCTCCACTTT. V usage is TRBV7-2 and J usage is TRBJ1-6; 8 bases align to TRBD1. The germline CDR1 and CDR2 sequences are SGHTA and FQGNSA. The ends lost 5 bases at V and 6 bases at J; junction bases unmatched: 6. The CDR3 consists of 15 residues.

The V call is TRBV29-1, the J call TRBJ1-1; tentative D call: TRBD1 (5 bases). The CDR3 totals 13 residues. Germline lookup yields CDR1 SQVTM and CDR2 ANQGSEA. V lost 6 bases and J 5 bases, leaving 16 bases between the germline ends. CDR3 residues: CSVDRLGGTEAFF. DNA of the CDR3: TGCAGCGTCGACCGGCTCGGGGGGACTGAAGCTTTCTTT.

V usage is TRBV11-1 and J usage is TRBJ2-1; D remains ambiguous. CDR3 size: 15 residues. The germline V gene encodes CDR1 SGHAT and CDR2 FQDESV (reference sequence). With 5 bases removed from V and 5 bases from J, the gap between germline ends came to 16 bases. The CDR3 is CASSPPRRPDNEQFF. The CDR3 DNA is TGTGCCAGCAGCCCCCCCCGACGTCCGGACAATGAGCAGTTCTTC.